The 2 T cell receptor beta chains below all came from one sample that was sequenced in a study of cytomegalovirus exposure and HLA in healthy donors. The PCR made use of 60 Vbeta and 13 Jbeta primers. Assay used: immunoSEQ multiplex PCR; TCRdb lists only in-frame clones, some missing. In the table there are 95,000 to 150,000 clones, over 70% of which are singletons. The sequencing input was PBMCs. These receptors all come from a woman between 18 and 29 years old in good health and CMV-seronegative.

This sequence joins TRBV7-2 and TRBJ2-1; 7 positions match TRBD2. V dropped 2 bases and J dropped 9; count of bases not matched to a gene: 10. CDR3 length: 15 residues. Per germline, CDR1 SGHTA and CDR2 FQGNSA. The CDR3 spells CASSLRSGEGREQFF. As DNA, the CDR3 is TGTGCCAGCAGCTTAAGAAGCGGGGAGGGGCGTGAGCAGTTCTTC.

V usage is TRBV11-1 and J usage is TRBJ2-7; D may be TRBD2 (5 bases). The ends were cut back, 5 bases at V and 4 bases at J, with 24 bases in the middle. CDR3 length equals 17 residues. Germline lookup yields CDR1 SGHAT and CDR2 FQDESV (reference sequence). This chain's CDR3 is CASSQLSRGEAGYEQYF. The CDR3 DNA reads as TGTGCCAGCAGCCAACTTAGCCGAGGCGAGGCGGGTTACGAGCAGTACTTC.